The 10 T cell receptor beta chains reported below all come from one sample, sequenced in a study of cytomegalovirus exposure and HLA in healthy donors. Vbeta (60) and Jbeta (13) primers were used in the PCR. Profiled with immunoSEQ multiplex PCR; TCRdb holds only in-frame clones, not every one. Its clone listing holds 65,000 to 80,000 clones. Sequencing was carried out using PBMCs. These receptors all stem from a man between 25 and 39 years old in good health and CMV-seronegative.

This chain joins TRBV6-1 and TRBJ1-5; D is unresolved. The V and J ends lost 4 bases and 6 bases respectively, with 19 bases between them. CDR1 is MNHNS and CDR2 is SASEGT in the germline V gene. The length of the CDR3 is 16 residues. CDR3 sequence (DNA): TGTGCCAGCAGTGTTCTTCCTCTCCAATCGGGTCAGCCCCAGCATTTT. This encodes CASSVLPLQSGQPQHF.

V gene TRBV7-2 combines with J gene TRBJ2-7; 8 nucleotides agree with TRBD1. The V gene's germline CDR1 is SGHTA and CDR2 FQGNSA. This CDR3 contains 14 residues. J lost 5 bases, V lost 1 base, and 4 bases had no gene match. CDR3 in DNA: TGTGCCAGCAGCTTAGGGCCAGGGGGCAACGAGCAGTACTTC. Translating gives CASSLGPGGNEQYF.

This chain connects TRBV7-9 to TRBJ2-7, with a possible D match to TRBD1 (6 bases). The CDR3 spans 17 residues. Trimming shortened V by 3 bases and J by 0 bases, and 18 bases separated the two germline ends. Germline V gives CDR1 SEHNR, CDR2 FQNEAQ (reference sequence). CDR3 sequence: CASSFPPAGTNSYEQYF. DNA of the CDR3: TGTGCCAGCAGCTTCCCCCCCGCCGGGACAAACTCCTACGAGCAGTACTTC.

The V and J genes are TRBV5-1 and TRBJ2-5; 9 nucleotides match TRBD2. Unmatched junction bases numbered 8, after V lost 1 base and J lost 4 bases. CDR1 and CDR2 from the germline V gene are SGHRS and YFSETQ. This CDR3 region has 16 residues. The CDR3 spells CASSLTLAGLGETQYF. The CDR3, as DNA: TGCGCCAGCAGCTTGACACTAGCGGGTTTGGGAGAGACCCAGTACTTC.

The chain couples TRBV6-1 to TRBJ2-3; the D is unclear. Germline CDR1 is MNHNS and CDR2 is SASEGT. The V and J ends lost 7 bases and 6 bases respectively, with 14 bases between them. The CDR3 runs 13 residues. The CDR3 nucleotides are TGTGCCAGCACGTCCGGTTTCGGGGATACGCAGTATTTT. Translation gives CASTSGFGDTQYF.

CDR3 DNA sequence: TGTGCCAGCAGCCCACCCCCGAGCGGGACGCAGTACTTC. Translation: CASSPPPSGTQYF. This sequence joins TRBV7-2 and TRBJ2-7; 7 bases match TRBD2. This CDR3 is 13 amino acids long. CDR1 and CDR2 from the germline V gene are SGHTA and FQGNSA. Trimming took 5 bases from V and 9 from J; bases not matched to a gene: 10.

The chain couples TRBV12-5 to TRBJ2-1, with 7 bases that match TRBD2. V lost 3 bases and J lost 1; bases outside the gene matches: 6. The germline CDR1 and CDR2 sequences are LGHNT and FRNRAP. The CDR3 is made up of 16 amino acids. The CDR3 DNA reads TGTGCTAGTGGTTTAGTTGGCGGGAGTTCCTACAATGAGCAGTTCTTC. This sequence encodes CASGLVGGSSYNEQFF.

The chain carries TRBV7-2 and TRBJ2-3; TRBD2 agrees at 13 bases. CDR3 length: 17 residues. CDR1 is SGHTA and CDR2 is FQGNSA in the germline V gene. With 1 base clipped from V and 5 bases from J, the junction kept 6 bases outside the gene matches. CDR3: CASSLGTSGGARDTQYF. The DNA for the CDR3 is TGTGCCAGCAGCTTAGGAACTAGCGGGGGGGCGAGAGATACGCAGTATTTT.

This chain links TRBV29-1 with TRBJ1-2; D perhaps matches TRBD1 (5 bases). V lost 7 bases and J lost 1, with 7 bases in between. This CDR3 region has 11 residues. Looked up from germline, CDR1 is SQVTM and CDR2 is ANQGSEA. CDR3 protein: CSGTHNYGYTF. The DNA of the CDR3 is TGCAGCGGGACACATAACTATGGCTACACCTTC.

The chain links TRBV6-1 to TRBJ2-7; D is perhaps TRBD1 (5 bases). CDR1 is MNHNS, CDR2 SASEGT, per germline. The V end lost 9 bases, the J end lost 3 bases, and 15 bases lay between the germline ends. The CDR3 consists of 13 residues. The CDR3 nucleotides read TGTGCCAGTACGCTCACAGGTTACTACGAGCAGTACTTC. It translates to CASTLTGYYEQYF.